This T cell receptor beta chain was found in a study of blood T cell repertoires in COVID-19. Whole-study context: The United States, Italy and Spain supplied acute and convalescent COVID-19 samples. T cells, B-cell-depleted T cells, or PBMCs supplied cDNA or gDNA.

The length of the CDR3 is 17 residues. J lost 4 bases, V lost 0 bases, and 10 bases had no gene match. Per the original data handling: Amplification of reference gene primers was used by the study to estimate nucleated cell counts. Sequencing was performed with immunoSEQ multiplex PCR; in TCRdb, only in-frame clones are kept and a portion is missing. V and J calls and clone size are as listed in that table; D and trimming were resolved from the DNA. The profile shows about 240,000 clones, 75% to 85% of them singletons. The V gene is TRBV5-3, the J gene TRBJ1-3; 7 nucleotides match TRBD1. TRBV5-3 is an ORF; its function is uncertain. The specimen sequenced was peripheral blood. The origin of this receptor is a woman aged 60-75 years with active or convalescent COVID-19. Written as DNA, the CDR3 is TGTGCCAGAAGCTTGGGTTCCTACAGGGGAAAAGGAAACACCATATATTTT. This gives the protein CARSLGSYRGKGNTIYF.